The 5 T cell receptor beta chains listed next were all sequenced from one sample in a study of cytomegalovirus exposure and HLA in healthy donors. Use of 60 Vbeta and 13 Jbeta primers characterized the PCR. The table came from immunoSEQ multiplex PCR; TCRdb's copy has only in-frame clones and leaves some out. The profile shows 150,000 to 200,000 clones, about 81% of them singletons. What was sequenced was PBMCs. Receptors were obtained from a woman aged 45-60 years in good health and CMV-seropositive.

This rearrangement joins TRBV5-8 to TRBJ1-6; no clear D. This CDR3 comprises 15 residues. Germline V gene data show CDR1 as SGHTS and CDR2 as YDEGEE. With 4 bases removed from V and 1 base from J, the gap between germline ends came to 9 bases. CDR3 amino acids: CASSAGWSYNSPLHF. In nucleotides, the CDR3 is TGTGCCAGCAGCGCCGGGTGGTCCTATAATTCACCCCTCCACTTT.

This clone was seen a few times. The rearrangement joins TRBV4-2 to TRBJ2-1; no firm D call. V was clipped by 0 bases and J by 8 bases, with 11 bases between them. This CDR3 has 14 residues. CDR1 LGHNA and CDR2 YNFKEQ come from the germline V gene. The CDR3 here is CASSQDWASDEQFF. The CDR3 DNA reads as TGTGCCAGCAGCCAAGATTGGGCCTCAGATGAGCAGTTCTTC.

The chain recombines TRBV10-3 with TRBJ2-1; 7 bases fit TRBD2. CDR3 length equals 16 residues. The germline gives CDR1 ENHRY, CDR2 SYGVKD. V lost 0 bases, J lost 4 bases, and 6 bases stayed unmatched. This chain's CDR3 is CAISESRGFGYNEQFF. CDR3 sequence (DNA): TGTGCCATCAGTGAGTCGCGGGGGTTCGGGTACAATGAGCAGTTCTTC.

The V gene is TRBV5-4, the J gene TRBJ1-2; a possible D gene is TRBD1 (5 bases). This CDR3 spans 15 amino acids. The V gene's germline CDR1 is SGHNT and CDR2 YYREEE (reference sequence). V gave up 4 bases and J gave up 0 bases, with 13 bases separating them. CDR3 DNA sequence: TGTGCCAGCAGCCCTGGACACCAAACTAACTATGGCTACACCTTC. This gives the protein CASSPGHQTNYGYTF.

The rearrangement joins TRBV5-6 to TRBJ2-1; 8 nucleotides agree with TRBD1. Germline trimming cut 0 bases from V and 4 bases from J; bases unmatched to any gene: 6. The CDR3 has 16 residues. The germline gives CDR1 SGHDT, CDR2 YYEEEE. This chain's CDR3 is CASSLADRGSYNEQFF. For the CDR3, the DNA is TGTGCCAGCAGCTTGGCTGACAGGGGTTCTTACAATGAGCAGTTCTTC.